This T cell receptor (beta chain) was sequenced during a study of siplizumab effects on memory and regulatory T cells. Assay: immunoSEQ multiplex PCR; the TCRdb copy retains only in-frame clones and omits some. The table includes about 3,400 clones, approximately 60% detected once. Researchers maintained the mixed lymphocyte reaction cells in coculture at 37°C for five to six days. Turning to this clone: Its cognate antigen is unknown.

This sequence originates from a human donor in good health; the cells came from an allogeneic mixed lymphocyte reaction. Some clones in this sample may be carry-over from other donors' samples. The sample taken for sequencing was CFSE-low (dividing) CD8+ T cells sorted from an allogeneic mixed lymphocyte reaction.

Written as DNA, the CDR3 is TGTGCCAGCAGCGCTCGGGACGGGGGCGTATACCCCCTACATACGCAGTATTTT. Its protein product is CASSARDGGVYPLHTQYF. This chain joins TRBV9 and TRBJ2-3; either TRBD1 or TRBD2 may supply D (6 bases each). The ends were cut back, 3 bases at V and 7 bases at J, with 27 bases in the middle. This CDR3 is 18 amino acids long. The germline CDR1 and CDR2 sequences are SGDLS and YYNGEE.